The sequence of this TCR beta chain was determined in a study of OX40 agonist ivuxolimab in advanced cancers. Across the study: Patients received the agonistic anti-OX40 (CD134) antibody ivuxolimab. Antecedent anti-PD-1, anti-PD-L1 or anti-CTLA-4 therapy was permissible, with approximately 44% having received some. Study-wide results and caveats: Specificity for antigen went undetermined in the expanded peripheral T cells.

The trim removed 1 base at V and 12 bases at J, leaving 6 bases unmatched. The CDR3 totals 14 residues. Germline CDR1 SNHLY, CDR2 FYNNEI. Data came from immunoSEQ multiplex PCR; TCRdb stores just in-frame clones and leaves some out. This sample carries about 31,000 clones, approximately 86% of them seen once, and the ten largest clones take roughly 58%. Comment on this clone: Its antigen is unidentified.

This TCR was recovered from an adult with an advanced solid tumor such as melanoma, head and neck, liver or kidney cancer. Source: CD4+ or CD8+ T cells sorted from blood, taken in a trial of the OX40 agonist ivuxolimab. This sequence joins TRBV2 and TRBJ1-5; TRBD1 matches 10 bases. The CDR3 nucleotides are TGTGCCAGCAGTGAAGTTTCGGGACAGGGGTACCAGCATTTT. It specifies CASSEVSGQGYQHF.